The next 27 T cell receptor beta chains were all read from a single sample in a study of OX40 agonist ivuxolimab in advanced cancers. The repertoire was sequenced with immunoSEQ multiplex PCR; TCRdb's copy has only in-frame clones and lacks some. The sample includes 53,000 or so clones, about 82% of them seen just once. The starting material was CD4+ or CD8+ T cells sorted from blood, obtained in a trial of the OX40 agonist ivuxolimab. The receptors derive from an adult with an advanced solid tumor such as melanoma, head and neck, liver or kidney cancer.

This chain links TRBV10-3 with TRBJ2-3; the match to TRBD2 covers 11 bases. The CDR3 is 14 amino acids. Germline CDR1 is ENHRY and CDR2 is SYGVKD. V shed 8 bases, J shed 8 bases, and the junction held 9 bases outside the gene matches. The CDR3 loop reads CAIAGTSGGGTQYF. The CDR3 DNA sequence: TGTGCCATCGCCGGGACTAGCGGAGGTGGTACGCAGTATTTT.

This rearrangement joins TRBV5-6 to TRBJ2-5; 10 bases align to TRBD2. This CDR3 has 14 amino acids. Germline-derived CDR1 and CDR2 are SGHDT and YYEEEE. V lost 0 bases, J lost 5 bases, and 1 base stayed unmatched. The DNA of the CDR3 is TGTGCCAGCAGCTTGGGACTAGCGGGTGAGACCCAGTACTTC. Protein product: CASSLGLAGETQYF.

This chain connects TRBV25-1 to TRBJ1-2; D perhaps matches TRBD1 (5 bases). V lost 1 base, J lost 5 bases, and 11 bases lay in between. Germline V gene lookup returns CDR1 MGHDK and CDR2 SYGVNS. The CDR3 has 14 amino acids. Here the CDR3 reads CASSESGGGYGYTF. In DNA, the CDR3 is TGTGCCAGCAGTGAATCTGGGGGGGGGTATGGCTACACCTTC.

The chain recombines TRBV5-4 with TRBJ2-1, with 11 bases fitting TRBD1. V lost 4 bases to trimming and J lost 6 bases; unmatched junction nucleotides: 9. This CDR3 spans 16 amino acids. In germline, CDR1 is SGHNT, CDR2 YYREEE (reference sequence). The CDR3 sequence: CASSIRDRGAPNEQFF. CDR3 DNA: TGTGCCAGCAGCATACGGGACAGGGGGGCACCCAATGAGCAGTTCTTC. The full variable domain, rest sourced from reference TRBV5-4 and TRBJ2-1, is ETGVTQSPTHLIKTRGQQVTLRCSSQSGHNTVSWYQQALGQGPQFIFQYYREEENGRGNFPPRFSGLQFPNYSSELNVNALELDDSALYLCASSIRDRGAPNEQFFGPGTRLTVL.

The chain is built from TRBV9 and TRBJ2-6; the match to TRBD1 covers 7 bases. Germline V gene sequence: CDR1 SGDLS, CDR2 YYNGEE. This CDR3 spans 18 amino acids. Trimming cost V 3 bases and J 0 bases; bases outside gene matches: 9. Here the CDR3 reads CASSEWDRTYSGANVLTF. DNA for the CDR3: TGTGCCAGCAGCGAGTGGGACAGAACCTACTCTGGGGCCAACGTCCTGACTTTC.

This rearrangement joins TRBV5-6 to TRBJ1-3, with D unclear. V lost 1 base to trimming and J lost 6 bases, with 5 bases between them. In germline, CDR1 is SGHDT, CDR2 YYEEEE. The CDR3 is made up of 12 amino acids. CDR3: CASSLYENTIYF. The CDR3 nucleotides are TGTGCCAGCAGCTTGTATGAAAACACCATATATTTT.

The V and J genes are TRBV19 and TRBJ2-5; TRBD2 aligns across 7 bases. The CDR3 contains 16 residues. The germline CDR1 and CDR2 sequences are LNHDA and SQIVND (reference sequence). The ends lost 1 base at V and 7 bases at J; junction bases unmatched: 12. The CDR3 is CASSIGGEPGRVTQYF. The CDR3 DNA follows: TGTGCCAGTAGTATAGGTGGGGAGCCGGGGAGGGTGACCCAGTACTTC.

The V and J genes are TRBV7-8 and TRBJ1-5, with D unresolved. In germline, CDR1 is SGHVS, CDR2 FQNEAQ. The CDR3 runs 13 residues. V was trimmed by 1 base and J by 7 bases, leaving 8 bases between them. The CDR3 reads CASSLGELQPQHF. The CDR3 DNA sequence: TGTGCCAGCAGCTTAGGGGAGCTACAGCCCCAGCATTTT.

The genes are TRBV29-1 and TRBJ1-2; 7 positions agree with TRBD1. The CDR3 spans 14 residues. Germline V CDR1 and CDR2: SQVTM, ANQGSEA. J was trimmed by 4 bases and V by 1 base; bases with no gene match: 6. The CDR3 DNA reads TGCAGCGTTGAAGGGGACAGCCGTTTCTATGGCTACACCTTC. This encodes CSVEGDSRFYGYTF.

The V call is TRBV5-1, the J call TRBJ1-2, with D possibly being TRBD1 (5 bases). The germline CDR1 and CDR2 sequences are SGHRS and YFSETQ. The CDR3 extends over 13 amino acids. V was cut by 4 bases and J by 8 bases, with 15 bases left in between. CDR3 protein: CASSHSDSQGYTF. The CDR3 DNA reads TGCGCCAGCAGCCACTCCGACAGTCAAGGCTACACCTTC.

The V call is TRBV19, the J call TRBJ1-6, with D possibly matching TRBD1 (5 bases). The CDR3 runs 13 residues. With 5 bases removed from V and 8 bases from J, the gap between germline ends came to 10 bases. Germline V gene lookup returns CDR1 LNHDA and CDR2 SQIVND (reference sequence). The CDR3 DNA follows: TGTGCCAGTAGTCCTAAGGGGTATTCACCCCTCCACTTT. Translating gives CASSPKGYSPLHF.

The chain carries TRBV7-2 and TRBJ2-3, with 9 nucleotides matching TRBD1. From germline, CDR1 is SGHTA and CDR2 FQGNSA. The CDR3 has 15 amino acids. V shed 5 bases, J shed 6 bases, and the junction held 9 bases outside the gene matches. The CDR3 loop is CASSELGQGKDTQYF. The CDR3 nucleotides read TGTGCCAGCAGCGAACTGGGACAGGGCAAGGATACGCAGTATTTT. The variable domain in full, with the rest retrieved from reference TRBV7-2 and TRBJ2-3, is GAGVSQSPSNKVTEKGKDVELRCDPISGHTALYWYRQSLGQGLEFLIYFQGNSAPDKSGLPSDRFSAERTGGSVSTLTIQRTQQEDSAVYLCASSELGQGKDTQYFGPGTRLTVL.

The CDR3 region is CASSLSVASGSRETQYF. The CDR3 coding sequence is TGTGCCAGCAGCTTAAGCGTGGCTAGCGGGAGTCGCGAGACCCAGTACTTC. This chain connects TRBV7-6 to TRBJ2-5, with 10 bases aligning to TRBD2. The V gene end was trimmed by 2 bases and the J gene end by 5 bases; junction bases not matched to a gene: 11. Germline lookup yields CDR1 SGHVS and CDR2 FNYEAQ. This CDR3 has 17 amino acids. Filled out from reference TRBV7-6 and TRBJ2-5, the complete variable domain reads GAGVSQSPRYKVTKRGQDVALRCDPISGHVSLYWYRQALGQGPEFLTYFNYEAQQDKSGLPNDRFSAERPEGSISTLTIQRTEQRDSAMYRCASSLSVASGSRETQYFGPGTRLLVL.

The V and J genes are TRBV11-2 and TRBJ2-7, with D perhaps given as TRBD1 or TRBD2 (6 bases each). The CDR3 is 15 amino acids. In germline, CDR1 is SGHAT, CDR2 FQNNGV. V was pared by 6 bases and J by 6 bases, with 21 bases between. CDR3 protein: CASSSRAGGGSEQYF. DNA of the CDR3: TGTGCCAGCAGTTCCCGGGCCGGGGGCGGGTCCGAGCAGTACTTC.

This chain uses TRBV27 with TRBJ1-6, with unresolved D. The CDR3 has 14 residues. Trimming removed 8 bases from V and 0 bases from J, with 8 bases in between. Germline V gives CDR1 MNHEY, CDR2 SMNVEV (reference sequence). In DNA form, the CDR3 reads TGTGCCAGCGGTTGGCTCTCCTATAATTCACCCCTCCACTTT. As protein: CASGWLSYNSPLHF.

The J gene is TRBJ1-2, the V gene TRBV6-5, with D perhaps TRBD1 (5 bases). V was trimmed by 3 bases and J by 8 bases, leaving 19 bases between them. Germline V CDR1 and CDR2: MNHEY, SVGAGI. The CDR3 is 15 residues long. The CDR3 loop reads CASSYRVGGGGGYTF. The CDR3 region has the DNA TGTGCCAGCAGTTATCGGGTGGGGGGAGGTGGAGGCTACACCTTC.

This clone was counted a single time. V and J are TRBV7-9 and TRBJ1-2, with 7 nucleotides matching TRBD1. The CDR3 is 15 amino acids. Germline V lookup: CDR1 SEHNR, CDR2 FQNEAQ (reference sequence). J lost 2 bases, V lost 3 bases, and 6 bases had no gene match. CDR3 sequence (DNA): TGTGCCAGCAGCTTCCAACAGGGGAACAACTATGGCTACACCTTC. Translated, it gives CASSFQQGNNYGYTF. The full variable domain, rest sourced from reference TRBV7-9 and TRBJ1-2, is DTGVSQNPRHKITKRGQNVTFRCDPISEHNRLYWYRQTLGQGPEFLTYFQNEAQLEKSRLLSDRFSAERPKGSFSTLEIQRTEQGDSAMYLCASSFQQGNNYGYTFGSGTRLTVV.

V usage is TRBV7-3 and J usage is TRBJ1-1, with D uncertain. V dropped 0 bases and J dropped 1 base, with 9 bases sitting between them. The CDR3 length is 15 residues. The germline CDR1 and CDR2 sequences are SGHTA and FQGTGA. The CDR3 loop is CASSLTAAKNTEAFF. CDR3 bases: TGTGCCAGCAGCTTAACAGCGGCGAAGAACACTGAAGCTTTCTTT.

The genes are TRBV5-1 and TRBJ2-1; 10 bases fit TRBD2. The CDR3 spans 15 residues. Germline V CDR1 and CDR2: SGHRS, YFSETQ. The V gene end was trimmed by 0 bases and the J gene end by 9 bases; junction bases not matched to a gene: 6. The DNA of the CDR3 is TGCGCCAGCAGCTTGGCGCTAGCGGGAGAGTTTGAGCAGTTCTTC. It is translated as CASSLALAGEFEQFF.

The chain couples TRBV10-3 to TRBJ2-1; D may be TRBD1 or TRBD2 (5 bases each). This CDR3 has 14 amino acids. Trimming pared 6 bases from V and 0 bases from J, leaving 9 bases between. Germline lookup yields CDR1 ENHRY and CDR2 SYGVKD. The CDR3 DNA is TGTGCCATCAGCAGGGACGGCTCCTACAATGAGCAGTTCTTC. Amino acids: CAISRDGSYNEQFF.

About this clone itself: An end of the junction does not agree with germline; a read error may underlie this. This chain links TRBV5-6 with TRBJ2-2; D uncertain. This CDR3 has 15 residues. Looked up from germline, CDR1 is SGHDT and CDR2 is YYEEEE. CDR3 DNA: TGTGTCAGCAGCTTGACCGCGGCCCTCACCGGGGAGCTGTTTTTT. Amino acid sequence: CVSSLTAALTGELFF.

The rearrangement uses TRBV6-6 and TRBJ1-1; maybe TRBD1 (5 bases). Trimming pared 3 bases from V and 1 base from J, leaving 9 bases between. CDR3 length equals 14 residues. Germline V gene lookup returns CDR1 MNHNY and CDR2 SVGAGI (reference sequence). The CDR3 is CASSYARGNTEAFF. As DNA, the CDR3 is TGTGCCAGCAGTTATGCGAGGGGGAACACTGAAGCTTTCTTT.

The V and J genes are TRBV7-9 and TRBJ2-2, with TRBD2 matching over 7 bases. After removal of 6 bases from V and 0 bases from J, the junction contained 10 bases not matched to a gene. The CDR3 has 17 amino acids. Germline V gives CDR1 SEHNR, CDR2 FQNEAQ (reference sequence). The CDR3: CASRPAAGETNTGELFF. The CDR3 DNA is TGTGCCAGCAGACCCGCGGCGGGAGAAACGAACACCGGGGAGCTGTTTTTT.

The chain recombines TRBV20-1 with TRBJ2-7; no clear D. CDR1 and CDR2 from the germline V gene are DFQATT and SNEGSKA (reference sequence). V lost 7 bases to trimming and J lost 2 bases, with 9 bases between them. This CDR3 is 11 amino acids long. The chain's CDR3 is CSGLDAYEQYF. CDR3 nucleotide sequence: TGCAGTGGACTGGATGCCTACGAGCAGTACTTC.

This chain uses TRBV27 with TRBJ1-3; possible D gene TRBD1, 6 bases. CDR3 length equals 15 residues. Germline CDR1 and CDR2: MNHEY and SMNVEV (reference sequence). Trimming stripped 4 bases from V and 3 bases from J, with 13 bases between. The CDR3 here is CASSSQGGYGNTIYF. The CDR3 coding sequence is TGTGCCAGCAGTTCACAGGGTGGTTATGGAAACACCATATATTTT.

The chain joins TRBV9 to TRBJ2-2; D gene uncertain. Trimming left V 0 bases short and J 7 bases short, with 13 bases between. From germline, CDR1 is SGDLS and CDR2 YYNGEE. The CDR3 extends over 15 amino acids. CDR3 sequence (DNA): TGTGCCAGCAGCGTAGCTGCGGTTTCTGGCGGGGAGCTGTTTTTT. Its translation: CASSVAAVSGGELFF.

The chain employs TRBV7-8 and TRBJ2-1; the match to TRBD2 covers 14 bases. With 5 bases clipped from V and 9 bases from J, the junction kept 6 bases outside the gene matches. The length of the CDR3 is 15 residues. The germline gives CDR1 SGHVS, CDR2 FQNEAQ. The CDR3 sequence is CASSLTSGGAVEQFF. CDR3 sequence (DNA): TGTGCCAGCAGCCTGACTAGCGGGGGGGCCGTTGAGCAGTTCTTC. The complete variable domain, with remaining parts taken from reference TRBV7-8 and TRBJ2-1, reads GAGVSQSPRYKVAKRGQDVALRCDPISGHVSLFWYQQALGQGPEFLTYFQNEAQLDKSGLPSDRFFAERPEGSVSTLKIQRTQQEDSAVYLCASSLTSGGAVEQFFGPGTRLTVL.